The present T cell receptor beta chain was sequenced within a study of siplizumab effects on memory and regulatory T cells. Study outcomes and limitations: Naive T cells were seen as more diverse than memory cells and as major alloresponse contributors. Mappable alloreactive CD4+ clones were on average roughly 70% Treg-derived with siplizumab, about 29% in controls.

Germline CDR1 reads MDHEN; CDR2 reads SYDVKM. This CDR3 is built from 17 residues. The V end lost 6 bases, the J end lost 2 bases, and 20 bases lay between the germline ends. Sequenced by immunoSEQ multiplex PCR; TCRdb stores in-frame clones only, minus some. This sample yields 87,000 or so clones, of which nearly 95% are seen a single time; around 0.3% belongs to the top ten. Only one count was recorded for this clone. Antigen: not known. This sequence was found in a human donor in good health. The chain combines TRBV28 with TRBJ1-5; a possible D gene is TRBD1 (6 bases). The sequenced sample was non-Treg CD4+ T cells sorted from blood. CDR3 sequence reads: CASSLGHSRLGNQPQHF. The CDR3 DNA is TGTGCCAGCAGCCTGGGACATTCCCGCCTTGGCAATCAGCCCCAGCATTTT.